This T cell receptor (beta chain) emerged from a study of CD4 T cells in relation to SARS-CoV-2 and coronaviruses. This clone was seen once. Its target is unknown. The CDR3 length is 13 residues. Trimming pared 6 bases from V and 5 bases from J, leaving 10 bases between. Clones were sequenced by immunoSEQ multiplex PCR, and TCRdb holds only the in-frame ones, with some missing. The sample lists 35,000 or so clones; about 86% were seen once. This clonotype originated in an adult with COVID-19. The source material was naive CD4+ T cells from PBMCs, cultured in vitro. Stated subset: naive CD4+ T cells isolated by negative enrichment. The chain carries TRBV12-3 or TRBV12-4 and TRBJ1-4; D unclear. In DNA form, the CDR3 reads TGTGCCAGCAGATGGACCGAAAATGAAAAACTGTTTTTT. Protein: CASRWTENEKLFF.